A single sample gave rise to the 25 T cell receptor beta chains below, sequenced in a study of blood T cell repertoires in COVID-19. Clones were sequenced by immunoSEQ multiplex PCR, and TCRdb holds only the in-frame ones, with some missing. The sample has about 200,000 clones; 80% are singletons. Sequenced material: peripheral blood. These receptors were taken from an older woman with acute or convalescent COVID-19.

The rearrangement uses TRBV6-1 and TRBJ1-4; unclear D gene. V was cut by 3 bases and J by 4 bases, with 12 bases left in between. Germline V gives CDR1 MNHNS, CDR2 SASEGT. This CDR3 is 15 amino acids long. The DNA for the CDR3 is TGTGCCAGCAGTGATAAGCCCGGGTATAATGAAAAACTGTTTTTT. Protein sequence: CASSDKPGYNEKLFF.

This chain joins TRBV28 and TRBJ2-7; D unclear. Germline V CDR1 and CDR2: MDHEN, SYDVKM. This CDR3 region has 13 residues. The ends were cut back, 2 bases at V and 3 bases at J, with 8 bases in the middle. The CDR3 reads CASSLTDLYEQYF. The CDR3 bases are TGTGCCAGCAGTTTAACAGACCTCTACGAGCAGTACTTC. The whole variable domain, remainder taken from reference TRBV28 and TRBJ2-7, is DVKVTQSSRYLVKRTGEKVFLECVQDMDHENMFWYRQDPGLGLRLIYFSYDVKMKEKGDIPEGYSVSREKKERFSLILESASTNQTSMYLCASSLTDLYEQYFGPGTRLTVT.

The chain combines TRBV12-3 or TRBV12-4 with TRBJ1-6; D is uncertain. Trimming left V 5 bases short and J 9 bases short, with 5 bases between. CDR3 length: 11 amino acids. The CDR3: CASSAGSPLHF. Here the CDR3 DNA reads TGTGCCAGCAGTGCAGGTTCACCCCTCCACTTT.

V usage is TRBV6-6 and J usage is TRBJ2-4, with 11 bases fitting TRBD2. Germline lookup yields CDR1 MNHNY and CDR2 SVGAGI (reference sequence). The CDR3 consists of 14 residues. V was pared by 6 bases and J by 7 bases, with 5 bases of the junction left unmatched. CDR3 in amino acids: CASRILAGANIQYF. CDR3 nucleotides: TGTGCCAGCAGAATACTAGCGGGAGCCAACATTCAGTACTTC.

This clone was seen a handful of times. V and J are TRBV4-1 and TRBJ1-6, with 7 positions matching TRBD1. The junction had 5 bases not matched to a gene; V was cut back by 0 bases and J by 6 bases. The CDR3 contains 16 residues. Per the germline V gene, CDR1 is MGHRA and CDR2 is YSYEKL. CDR3 nucleotides: TGCGCCAGCAGCCAAGATCCGAGGGGGCTTAATTCACCCCTCCACTTT. Its protein is CASSQDPRGLNSPLHF.

This chain uses TRBV9 with TRBJ2-7; 11 bases map to TRBD2. This CDR3 spans 18 amino acids. Trimming took 0 bases from V and 0 from J; bases not matched to a gene: 8. From germline, CDR1 is SGDLS and CDR2 YYNGEE. For the CDR3, the DNA is TGTGCCAGCAGCGTAGTGATTAGCGGGAGGGCCTCCTCCTACGAGCAGTACTTC. It encodes CASSVVISGRASSYEQYF. Full variable domain (missing parts from reference TRBV9 and TRBJ2-7): DSGVTQTPKHLITATGQRVTLRCSPRSGDLSVYWYQQSLDQGLQFLIQYYNGEERAKGNILERFSAQQFPDLHSELNLSSLELGDSALYFCASSVVISGRASSYEQYFGPGTRLTVT.

There are a few counts of this clone. The V gene is TRBV12-5, the J gene TRBJ2-7; 7 bases are shared with TRBD2. The CDR3 has 14 amino acids. The V gene's germline CDR1 is LGHNT and CDR2 FRNRAP. Trimming at V came to 8 bases and at J to 0 bases, leaving 7 bases not matched to a gene. The CDR3 region is CASSAGGSSYEQYF. CDR3 DNA sequence: TGTGCTAGTTCAGCCGGGGGGTCCTCCTACGAGCAGTACTTC.

This chain connects TRBV7-2 to TRBJ2-4; 7 bases match TRBD1. V shed 1 base and J 6 bases; nucleotides not matched to a gene: 9. CDR1 and CDR2 from the germline V gene are SGHTA and FQGNSA. The CDR3 consists of 16 residues. CDR3 nucleotide sequence: TGTGCCAGCAGCTTAGAGGGGGCCGAAGCAGGAAACATTCAGTACTTC. This encodes CASSLEGAEAGNIQYF.

This chain links TRBV7-9 with TRBJ1-4; 8 positions match TRBD1. Germline lookup yields CDR1 SEHNR and CDR2 FQNEAQ (reference sequence). V was clipped by 5 bases and J by 7 bases; unmatched bases: 6. CDR3 length: 14 residues. The CDR3 loop reads CASSLDRVREKLFF. CDR3 DNA: TGTGCCAGCAGCCTGGACAGGGTCCGTGAAAAACTGTTTTTT. Full variable domain (outside the CDR3, taken from reference TRBV7-9 and TRBJ1-4): DTGVSQNPRHKITKRGQNVTFRCDPISEHNRLYWYRQTLGQGPEFLTYFQNEAQLEKSRLLSDRFSAERPKGSFSTLEIQRTEQGDSAMYLCASSLDRVREKLFFGSGTQLSVL.

The V call is TRBV27, the J call TRBJ1-2; D perhaps matches TRBD1 (6 bases). Germline-derived CDR1 and CDR2 are MNHEY and SMNVEV (reference sequence). V lost 5 bases, J lost 4 bases, and 17 bases lay in between. This CDR3 comprises 15 residues. The CDR3 DNA reads TGTGCCAGCAGTCAAAGACCAGGGGACACCTATGGCTACACCTTC. Translating it yields CASSQRPGDTYGYTF.

The chain links TRBV19 to TRBJ2-1; TRBD2 aligns across 13 bases. V was pared by 0 bases and J by 7 bases, with 6 bases of the junction left unmatched. The CDR3 spans 17 residues. Germline V lookup: CDR1 LNHDA, CDR2 SQIVND (reference sequence). CDR3 coding DNA: TGTGCCAGTAGTATAGATCTGAGGACTAGCGGGAGTAATGAGCAGTTCTTC. Protein product: CASSIDLRTSGSNEQFF.

CDR3 protein: CASSSGTSGRDTQYF. CDR3 coding DNA: TGTGCCAGCAGCTCCGGGACTAGCGGGAGGGATACGCAGTATTTT. J is TRBJ2-3 and V is TRBV3-1 (or the pseudogene TRBV3-2); TRBD2 matches 15 bases. The CDR3 is made up of 15 amino acids. The germline V gene encodes CDR1 LGHDT and CDR2 YNNKEL (reference sequence). J lost 6 bases, V lost 5 bases, and 3 bases had no gene match.

This sequence joins TRBV30 and TRBJ1-3; tentatively, D is TRBD1 (5 bases). The CDR3 loop spans 14 amino acids. Germline values: CDR1 GTSNPN, CDR2 SVGIG (reference sequence). V dropped 3 bases and J dropped 2 bases, with 11 bases sitting between them. As DNA, the CDR3 is TGTGCCTGGAGAAGACAGAAGGCTGGAAACACCATATATTTT. Its translation is CAWRRQKAGNTIYF.

V and J are TRBV9 and TRBJ2-7; TRBD2 matches at 7 bases. Germline lookup yields CDR1 SGDLS and CDR2 YYNGEE. J lost 2 bases, V lost 3 bases, and 8 bases had no gene match. The CDR3 runs to 15 residues. In DNA, the CDR3 is TGTGCCAGCAGCGGGGGTAGCGGGTACCCCTACGAGCAGTACTTC. Translated: CASSGGSGYPYEQYF.

The V call is TRBV6-6, the J call TRBJ2-7; 9 nucleotides line up with TRBD1. The CDR3 sequence is 14 residues long. From germline, CDR1 is MNHNY and CDR2 SVGAGI (reference sequence). V gave up 0 bases and J gave up 3 bases; unmatched junction bases: 0. The CDR3 spells CASSYSGQGYEQYF. The CDR3 DNA reads TGTGCCAGCAGTTACTCGGGACAGGGCTACGAGCAGTACTTC.

This sequence joins TRBV27 and TRBJ1-1, with D maybe TRBD1 (6 bases). V was trimmed by 5 bases and J by 0 bases, leaving 13 bases between them. CDR1 MNHEY and CDR2 SMNVEV come from the germline V gene (reference sequence). The CDR3 is 15 residues long. Here the CDR3 reads CASSHRQVMNTEAFF. CDR3 coding DNA: TGTGCCAGCAGTCACCGACAGGTGATGAACACTGAAGCTTTCTTT.

This rearrangement joins TRBV7-9 to TRBJ2-3; D is unresolved. The length of the CDR3 is 12 residues. CDR1 and CDR2 from the germline V gene are SEHNR and FQNEAQ (reference sequence). Trimming pared 3 bases from V and 3 bases from J, leaving 4 bases between. The CDR3 loop is CASSFQTDTQYF. The CDR3 nucleotides read TGTGCCAGCAGCTTCCAAACAGATACGCAGTATTTT.

The table lists this clone with a count of one. The chain recombines TRBV7-6 with TRBJ2-7; TRBD2 agrees at 8 bases. Trimming removed 4 bases from V and 1 base from J; junction bases left unmatched: 6. The CDR3 extends over 15 amino acids. CDR1 SGHVS and CDR2 FNYEAQ come from the germline V gene. CDR3 in DNA: TGTGCCAGCAGCTCCGGGAGGGCCGAATCCTACGAGCAGTACTTC. This codes for CASSSGRAESYEQYF.

There are a few counts of this clone. CDR3 in amino acids: CASSLDRGNTGELFF. The CDR3 bases are TGTGCCAGCAGCTTGGATAGGGGGAACACCGGGGAGCTGTTTTTT. The chain joins TRBV5-8 to TRBJ2-2, with D tentatively TRBD1 (5 bases). Germline V gene data show CDR1 as SGHTS and CDR2 as YDEGEE. The CDR3 sequence is 15 residues long. With 0 bases removed from V and 1 base from J, the gap between germline ends came to 7 bases.

This clone appeared a few times. The chain recombines TRBV5-4 with TRBJ1-4; 7 bases map to TRBD1. Trimming removed 4 bases from V and 8 bases from J; junction bases left unmatched: 8. Germline CDR1 and CDR2: SGHNT and YYREEE (reference sequence). The CDR3 loop spans 14 amino acids. The CDR3 coding sequence is TGTGCCAGCAGCCAGGGACAGCCGGTGGAAAAACTGTTTTTT. It yields the protein CASSQGQPVEKLFF.

The V call is TRBV11-2, the J call TRBJ2-5, with D perhaps TRBD1 (6 bases). Germline V gene sequence: CDR1 SGHAT, CDR2 FQNNGV. Trimming left V 5 bases short and J 2 bases short, with 9 bases between. This CDR3 spans 13 amino acids. The CDR3 loop reads CASSRTDQETQYF. The CDR3 nucleotides are TGTGCCAGCAGCCGGACAGATCAAGAGACCCAGTACTTC.

The chain carries TRBV5-1 and TRBJ2-1; unclear D gene. The V gene lost 2 bases and the J gene lost 6 bases, with 6 bases spanning the gap. CDR1 and CDR2 (germline): SGHRS, YFSETQ. The length of the CDR3 is 12 residues. Here the CDR3 DNA reads TGCGCCAGCAGCTTACCTAGCAATGAGCAGTTCTTC. Its translation: CASSLPSNEQFF.

The chain employs TRBV3-1 (or the pseudogene TRBV3-2) and TRBJ1-3; D not resolved. The CDR3 is 16 amino acids. V was shortened by 0 bases and J by 2 bases, with 11 bases between the two germline ends. The V gene's germline CDR1 is LGHDT and CDR2 YNNKEL (reference sequence). CDR3 in amino acids: CASSQDGSGTGNTIYF. As DNA, the CDR3 is TGTGCCAGCAGCCAAGATGGGTCGGGGACTGGAAACACCATATATTTT.

The V gene is TRBV3-1 (or the pseudogene TRBV3-2), the J gene TRBJ2-7; maybe TRBD2 (5 bases). V was clipped by 4 bases and J by 1 base, with 8 bases between them. Germline CDR1 LGHDT, CDR2 YNNKEL (reference sequence). The length of the CDR3 is 13 residues. The CDR3: CASSPTGSYEQYF. The CDR3 coding sequence is TGTGCCAGCAGCCCCACGGGGTCCTACGAGCAGTACTTC.

The chain uses TRBV18 and TRBJ2-6; TRBD1 aligns across 8 bases. The CDR3 spans 18 residues. Losses at the gene ends were 3 bases for V and 0 bases for J; bases not matched to a gene: 7. Germline values: CDR1 KGHSH, CDR2 LQKENI. In DNA, the CDR3 is TGTGCCAGCTCACCTCACGGACAGGGCTTCTCTGGGGCCAACGTCCTGACTTTC. Its protein product is CASSPHGQGFSGANVLTF.